The sequence of this TCR beta chain was determined in a study of T cell responses to AZD1222 COVID-19 vaccine. Study observations and caveats: Recipients of AZD1222 seropositive at baseline numbered only 6 or 7. There were mostly white British donors and more females than males, and clonal diversity was possibly underestimated. Repertoires were collected only later (after the peak T cell response had occurred). Dominant CD4 TCR responses targeted spike regions 160-218 and 743-854.

Assay: immunoSEQ multiplex PCR; the TCRdb copy retains only in-frame clones and omits some. The table has 130,000 or so clones, 90% seen once. The CDR3 loop spans 16 amino acids. The V gene end was trimmed by 7 bases and the J gene end by 4 bases; junction bases not matched to a gene: 11. Germline V gene sequence: CDR1 MGHRA, CDR2 YSYEKL. Regarding this clone: Antigen specificity is unknown.

The source is an adult in good health. This rearrangement joins TRBV4-1 to TRBJ2-3; 10 bases match TRBD2. The specimen was peripheral blood, collected on day 0 of AZD1222 vaccination. This CDR3 is CASKEREGRRADTQYF. The CDR3 coding sequence is TGCGCCAGCAAGGAGCGGGAGGGCCGGAGGGCAGATACGCAGTATTTT.